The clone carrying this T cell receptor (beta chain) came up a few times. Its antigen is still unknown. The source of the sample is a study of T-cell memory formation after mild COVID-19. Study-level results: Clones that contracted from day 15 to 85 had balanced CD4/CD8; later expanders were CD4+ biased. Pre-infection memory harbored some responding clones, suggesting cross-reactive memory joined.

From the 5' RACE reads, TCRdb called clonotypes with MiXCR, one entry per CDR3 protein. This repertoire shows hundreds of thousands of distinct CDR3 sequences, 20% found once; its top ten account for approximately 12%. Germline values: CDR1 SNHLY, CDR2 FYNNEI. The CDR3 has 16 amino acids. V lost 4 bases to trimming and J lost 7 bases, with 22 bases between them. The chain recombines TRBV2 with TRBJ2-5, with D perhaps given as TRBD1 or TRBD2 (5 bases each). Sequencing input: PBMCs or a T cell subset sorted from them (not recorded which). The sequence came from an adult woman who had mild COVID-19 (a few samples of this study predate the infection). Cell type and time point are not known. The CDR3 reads CASSGSWVRDVGTQYF. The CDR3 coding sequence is TGTGCCAGCAGTGGATCCTGGGTCCGGGACGTCGGGACCCAGTACTTC.